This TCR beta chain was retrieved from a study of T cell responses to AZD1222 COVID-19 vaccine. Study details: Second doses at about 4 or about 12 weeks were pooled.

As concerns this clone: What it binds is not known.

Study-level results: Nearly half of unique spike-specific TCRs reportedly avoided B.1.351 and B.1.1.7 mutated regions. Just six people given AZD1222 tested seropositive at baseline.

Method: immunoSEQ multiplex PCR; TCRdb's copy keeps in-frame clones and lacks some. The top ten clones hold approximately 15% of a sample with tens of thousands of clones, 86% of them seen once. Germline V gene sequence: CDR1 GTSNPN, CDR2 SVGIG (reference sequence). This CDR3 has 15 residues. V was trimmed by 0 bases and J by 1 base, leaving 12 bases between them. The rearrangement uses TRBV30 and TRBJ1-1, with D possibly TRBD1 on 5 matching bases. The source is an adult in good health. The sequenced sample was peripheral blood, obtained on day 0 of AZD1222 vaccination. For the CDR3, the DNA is TGTGCCTGGAGTGTAGGATGGAGGGGGAACACTGAAGCTTTCTTT. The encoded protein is CAWSVGWRGNTEAFF. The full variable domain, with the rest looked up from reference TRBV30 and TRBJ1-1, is SQTIHQWPATLVQPVGSPLSLECTVEGTSNPNLYWYRQAAGRGLQLLFYSVGIGQISSEVPQNLSASRPQDRQFILSSKKLLLSDSGFYLCAWSVGWRGNTEAFFGQGTRLTVV.